This TCR beta chain emerged from a study of T cell responses to AZD1222 COVID-19 vaccine. Overall study findings and caveats: Recipients of two AZD1222 doses showed rising Spike-specific TCR breadth and depth. Unmutated variant regions reportedly attract nearly half of all spike-specific TCRs. CD4 TCRs covered the whole spike, strongest at regions 160-218 and 743-854.

The CDR3 totals 13 residues. The V end was cut by 3 bases, the J end by 3 bases, with 3 bases between. Germline V gene sequence: CDR1 KGHSH, CDR2 LQKENI. Worth noting for this clone: Its specificity is unknown.

The method was immunoSEQ multiplex PCR; TCRdb's version includes in-frame clones alone and lacks a portion of them. The data hold over 100,000 clones, with roughly 90% observed a single time. This sequence originates from an adult who received the AZD1222 COVID-19 vaccine. Sequenced here: peripheral blood, sampled 28 days after the second AZD1222 dose. V and J are TRBV18 and TRBJ1-6; no reliable D call. This CDR3 is CASSPGYNSPLHF. The DNA of the CDR3 is TGTGCCAGCTCACCGGGCTATAATTCACCCCTCCACTTT.